Included here is one T cell receptor beta chain sequence, with context. The sample belongs to a study of T cells in Graves' hyperthyroidism and ophthalmopathy. Germline assignment: CDR1 LNHDA and CDR2 SQIVND (reference sequence). The CDR3 sequence is 11 residues long. V shed 7 bases and J shed 6 bases, with 6 bases lying between them. RNA transcripts yielded amplified TCR beta CDR3 regions. The TCR CDR3 first-round RT-PCR relied on the HTBI primer set. MiXCR, applied by TCRdb to the multiplex PCR reads, yields one record per CDR3 protein. The table includes hundreds of thousands of distinct CDR3 sequences, about a sixth detected once.

Sequencing used blood. The V call is TRBV19, the J call TRBJ2-2; unclear D gene. The source is a woman between 25 and 40 years old with Graves' hyperthyroidism. CDR3 DNA sequence: TGTGCCAGTACAGAGGCCGGGGAGCTGTTTTTT. This encodes CASTEAGELFF. Full variable domain (outside the CDR3, taken from reference TRBV19 and TRBJ2-2): DGGITQSPKYLFRKEGQNVTLSCEQNLNHDAMYWYRQDPGQGLRLIYYSQIVNDFQKGDIAEGYSVSREKKESFPLTVTSAQKNPTAFYLCASTEAGELFFGEGSRLTVL.